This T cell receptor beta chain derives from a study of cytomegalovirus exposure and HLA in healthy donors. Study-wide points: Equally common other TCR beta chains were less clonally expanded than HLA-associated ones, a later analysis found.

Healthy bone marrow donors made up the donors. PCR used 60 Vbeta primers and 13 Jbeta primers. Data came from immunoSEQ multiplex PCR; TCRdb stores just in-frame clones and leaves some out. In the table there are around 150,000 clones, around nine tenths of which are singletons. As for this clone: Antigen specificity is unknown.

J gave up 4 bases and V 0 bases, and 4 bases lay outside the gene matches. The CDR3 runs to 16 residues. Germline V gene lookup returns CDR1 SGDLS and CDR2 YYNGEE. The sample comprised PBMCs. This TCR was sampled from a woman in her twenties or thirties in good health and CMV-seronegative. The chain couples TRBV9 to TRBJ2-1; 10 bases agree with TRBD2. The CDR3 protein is CASSVAGTSVYNEQFF. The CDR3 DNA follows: TGTGCCAGCAGCGTAGCCGGGACTAGCGTGTACAATGAGCAGTTCTTC.